The rows below give T cell receptor beta chains drawn from one sample of a study of shared clonotypes between healthy human individuals. Some clones are missing from TCRdb's copy, which holds only in-frame ones; the method was immunoSEQ multiplex PCR. This table holds roughly 2.5 million clones, about 92% found once. The sample consisted of naive CD4+ T cells sorted from blood. The source is a young man in good health. The CDR3 runs from the conserved cysteine through the conserved F or W. The D gene is left open where the match is weak.

v_call cdr3_length d_call cdr3_aa
TRBV5-4 17 . CASSPNLKQGLNTEAFF
TRBV6-6 14 TRBD2 CASRTGGRTDTQYF
TRBV30 15 TRBD2 CAWSPGTSVADTQYF
TRBV5-6 15 TRBD1 CASSLVQGYYNEQFF
TRBV4-3 13 . CASSQEGAGGYTF
TRBV28 17 . CASSLSPGVSSYNEQFF
TRBV4-2 17 . CASSQDLGAGDGNTIYF
TRBV6-6 15 . CASTYRAGRAYEQYF
TRBV27 15 . CASSPRQHPIYGYTF
TRBV10-3 13 . CAISEGRGNEQFF
TRBV6-6 13 . CASSPSGTYEQYF
TRBV28 15 . CASSSLKIRNQPQHF
TRBV19 12 . CASGLGREKLFF
TRBV19 16 . CASSIEGQLMNTEAFF